Here is one TCR beta chain with its context. This entry belongs to a study of blood T cell repertoires in COVID-19. Study-wide context: The United States, Italy and Spain provided the acute and convalescent COVID-19 samples. PBMCs, B-cell-depleted T cells, or T cells were the source of the cDNA or gDNA that made up the material.

Germline CDR1 is MDHEN and CDR2 is SYDVKM. The CDR3 has 13 amino acids. V shed 6 bases, J shed 1 base, and the junction held 2 bases outside the gene matches. Authors' analysis steps: Amplifying reference gene primers gave estimates of nucleated cell counts. The table came from immunoSEQ multiplex PCR; TCRdb's copy has only in-frame clones and leaves some out. V, J and clone size derive from that table, while D and trimming were established from the DNA sequence. This table has about 100,000 clones, about four fifths appearing once. This TCR was recovered from a woman of 80 years or more with active or convalescent COVID-19. The sample comprised peripheral blood. This sequence joins TRBV28 and TRBJ2-5, with 7 bases matching TRBD2. In DNA, the CDR3 is TGTGCCAGCAGCCCTAGCGGCCAAGAGACCCAGTACTTC. This codes for CASSPSGQETQYF.